Listed here are 18 T cell receptor beta chains from one sample, sequenced in a study of blood T cell repertoires in COVID-19. Profiling relied on immunoSEQ multiplex PCR, and the TCRdb table lists in-frame clones only, not all of them. The sample records roughly 170,000 clones, roughly 86% being singletons. Input material: peripheral blood. These receptors were obtained from a middle-aged man who had recovered from COVID-19.

This chain connects TRBV6-5 to TRBJ2-2, with 8 positions matching TRBD1. This CDR3 is built from 15 residues. J lost 3 bases, V lost 6 bases, and 6 bases had no gene match. Germline V CDR1 and CDR2: MNHEY, SVGAGI. The CDR3 sequence: CASRTGVGDTGELFF. The CDR3 coding sequence is TGTGCCAGCAGGACAGGGGTTGGCGACACCGGGGAGCTGTTTTTT.

The rearrangement links TRBV14 to TRBJ1-6; no reliable D call. The V end lost 0 bases, the J end lost 4 bases, and 10 bases lay between the germline ends. The CDR3 totals 16 residues. The V gene's germline CDR1 is SGHDN and CDR2 FVKESK. CDR3 sequence (DNA): TGTGCCAGCAGCCAAGATGTGAGGAGGTATAATTCACCCCTCCACTTT. Translated: CASSQDVRRYNSPLHF.

The chain couples TRBV11-2 to TRBJ2-2, with 8 nucleotides matching TRBD1. The ends lost 2 bases at V and 6 bases at J; junction bases unmatched: 11. CDR3 length: 17 residues. Germline V CDR1 and CDR2: SGHAT, FQNNGV. Here the CDR3 DNA reads TGTGCCAGCAGCTTATTTGGCGAGACAGGGGTGGCCGGGGAGCTGTTTTTT. This encodes CASSLFGETGVAGELFF.

The rearrangement links TRBV7-2 to TRBJ2-5; 8 nucleotides line up with TRBD2. With V trimmed by 1 base and J by 5 bases, 12 bases remained unmatched. The CDR3 has 17 amino acids. CDR1 SGHTA and CDR2 FQGNSA come from the germline V gene. The CDR3 spells CASSLVGAGVEEETQYF. The DNA for the CDR3 is TGTGCCAGCAGCTTAGTGGGAGCGGGAGTGGAGGAGGAGACCCAGTACTTC.

This chain links TRBV19 with TRBJ1-1; D might be TRBD1 (6 bases). The germline V gene has CDR1 LNHDA and CDR2 SQIVND (reference sequence). The CDR3 contains 14 residues. V was cut by 2 bases and J by 1 base, with 8 bases left in between. The CDR3 coding sequence is TGTGCCAGTAGTATAAGCAGGGGGAACACTGAAGCTTTCTTT. Protein: CASSISRGNTEAFF.

The V call is TRBV4-1, the J call TRBJ2-7; TRBD1 matches at 10 bases. Trimming cost V 4 bases and J 1 base; bases outside gene matches: 4. In germline, CDR1 is MGHRA, CDR2 YSYEKL. The CDR3 has 15 amino acids. This CDR3 reads CASSLRQGASYEQYF. DNA of the CDR3: TGCGCCAGCAGCCTACGACAGGGGGCTTCCTACGAGCAGTACTTC.

A few counts support this clone. CDR3 nucleotide sequence: TGTGCCAGCAGTCAAGAGCGAACCTACGAGCAGTACTTC. This codes for CASSQERTYEQYF. The V and J genes are TRBV7-9 and TRBJ2-7; no clear D gene. The CDR3 runs to 13 residues. From germline, CDR1 is SEHNR and CDR2 FQNEAQ (reference sequence). Trimming stripped 6 bases from V and 2 bases from J, with 11 bases between.

CDR3: CASSLARESNQPQHF. The CDR3 DNA reads as TGTGCCAGCAGCTTGGCCAGGGAAAGCAATCAGCCCCAGCATTTT. This chain uses TRBV5-4 with TRBJ1-5; D is possibly TRBD1 (5 bases). CDR3 size: 15 residues. V was shortened by 0 bases and J by 1 base, with 8 bases between the two germline ends. CDR1 and CDR2 from the germline V gene are SGHNT and YYREEE (reference sequence).

This clone is categorized as medium-sized (0.01 to 0.1%). The chain is built from TRBV6-1 and TRBJ1-5; tentatively, D is TRBD1 (5 bases). Trimming took off 2 bases at V and 7 bases at J, with 15 bases between the two ends. Germline CDR1 MNHNS, CDR2 SASEGT. CDR3 length equals 15 residues. Written as DNA, the CDR3 is TGTGCCAGCAGTGAATTGGGGGGTAGTGGGCAGCCCCAGCATTTT. The encoded protein is CASSELGGSGQPQHF.

V is TRBV4-2 and J is TRBJ2-5, with TRBD2 identical over 7 bases. Looked up from germline, CDR1 is LGHNA and CDR2 is YNFKEQ. This CDR3 comprises 16 residues. The ends lost 2 bases at V and 1 base at J; junction bases unmatched: 7. The CDR3: CASSQWSSGFQETQYF. The CDR3 DNA reads TGTGCCAGCAGCCAATGGTCTAGCGGATTCCAAGAGACCCAGTACTTC.

This chain connects TRBV6-5 to TRBJ1-1; 7 bases are shared with TRBD1. The germline CDR1 and CDR2 sequences are MNHEY and SVGAGI. V trimming: 3 bases; J trimming: 3 bases; junction bases outside the gene matches: 10. The length of the CDR3 is 16 residues. CDR3 DNA sequence: TGTGCCAGCAGTTATAAGGGACAGCGACCGTACACTGAAGCTTTCTTT. This codes for CASSYKGQRPYTEAFF.

The chain couples TRBV10-3 to TRBJ2-1, with 8 bases identical to TRBD2. The CDR3 sequence is 12 residues long. The V gene end was trimmed by 11 bases and the J gene end by 8 bases; junction bases not matched to a gene: 8. Germline loops: CDR1 ENHRY, CDR2 SYGVKD. The CDR3 reads CAGSGSTDEQFF. The CDR3 DNA follows: TGTGCCGGAAGCGGGAGCACGGATGAGCAGTTCTTC.

V usage is TRBV7-9 and J usage is TRBJ1-3; 7 bases are shared with TRBD1. The germline V gene has CDR1 SEHNR and CDR2 FQNEAQ (reference sequence). The V and J ends lost 5 bases and 0 bases, in that order; junction bases with no gene match: 4. The CDR3 covers 15 residues. Here the CDR3 reads CASSRDSRSGNTIYF. The CDR3 region has the DNA TGTGCCAGCAGCCGGGACAGCCGCTCTGGAAACACCATATATTTT.

V is TRBV6-6 and J is TRBJ1-1; D remains ambiguous. Germline CDR1 and CDR2: MNHNY and SVGAGI (reference sequence). The CDR3 consists of 12 residues. The V end lost 7 bases, the J end lost 3 bases, and 9 bases lay between the germline ends. CDR3 region: CASTKTDTEAFF. CDR3 nucleotides: TGTGCCAGCACTAAAACAGACACTGAAGCTTTCTTT.

This clone was seen a handful of times. The J gene is TRBJ1-1, the V gene TRBV29-1; D gene unclear. Per the germline V gene, CDR1 is SQVTM and CDR2 is ANQGSEA. The V end was cut by 3 bases, the J end by 7 bases, with 9 bases between. The CDR3 is 11 residues long. CDR3 amino acids: CSVDRNFEAFF. The CDR3 DNA reads TGCAGCGTTGACAGGAATTTTGAAGCTTTCTTT.

The chain links TRBV4-1 to TRBJ2-7, with 10 positions matching TRBD2. This CDR3 contains 18 residues. The germline V gene encodes CDR1 MGHRA and CDR2 YSYEKL. V lost 1 base to trimming and J lost 6 bases; unmatched junction nucleotides: 15. The CDR3 loop reads CASSQVFLGASGGTEQYF. CDR3 bases: TGCGCCAGCAGCCAAGTATTCCTCGGAGCTAGCGGGGGAACCGAGCAGTACTTC.

CDR3 residues: CASSQDYPRGTYGYTF. For the CDR3, the DNA is TGCGCCAGCAGCCAAGATTACCCCCGGGGGACGTATGGCTACACCTTC. The chain carries TRBV4-3 and TRBJ1-2; D perhaps matches TRBD1 (5 bases). The germline gives CDR1 LGHNA, CDR2 YSLEER. CDR3 length equals 16 residues. Trimming pared 0 bases from V and 5 bases from J, leaving 16 bases between.

The chain employs TRBV7-9 and TRBJ1-1; no clear D gene. The V gene lost 3 bases and the J gene lost 4 bases, with 6 bases spanning the gap. The germline gives CDR1 SEHNR, CDR2 FQNEAQ (reference sequence). This CDR3 region has 12 residues. CDR3 amino acids: CASSFKPTEAFF. In DNA, the CDR3 is TGTGCCAGCAGCTTCAAGCCCACTGAAGCTTTCTTT.